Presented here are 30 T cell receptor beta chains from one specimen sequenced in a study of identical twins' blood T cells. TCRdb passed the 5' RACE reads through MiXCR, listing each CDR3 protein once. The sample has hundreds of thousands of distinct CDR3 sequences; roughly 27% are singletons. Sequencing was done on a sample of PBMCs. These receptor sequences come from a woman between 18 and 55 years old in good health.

The CDR3 DNA reads TGTGCCAGCAGCCCCCGGCTAGCGGGAGGCACAGATACGCAGTATTTT. It encodes CASSPRLAGGTDTQYF. The chain employs TRBV12-3 or TRBV12-4 and TRBJ2-3; 10 nucleotides align to TRBD2. V lost 6 bases and J lost 1; bases outside the gene matches: 7. The CDR3 loop spans 16 amino acids.

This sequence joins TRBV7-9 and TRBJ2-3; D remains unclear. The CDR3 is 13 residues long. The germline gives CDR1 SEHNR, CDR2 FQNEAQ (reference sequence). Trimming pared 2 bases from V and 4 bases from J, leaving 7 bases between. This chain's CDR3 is CASSLNAADTQYF. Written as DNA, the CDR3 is TGTGCCAGCAGCTTAAATGCCGCAGATACGCAGTATTTT.

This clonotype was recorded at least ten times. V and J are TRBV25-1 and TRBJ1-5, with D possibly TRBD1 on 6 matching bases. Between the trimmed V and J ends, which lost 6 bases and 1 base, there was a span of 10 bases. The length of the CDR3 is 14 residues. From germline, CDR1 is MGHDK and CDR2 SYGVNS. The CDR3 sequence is CASSSGQSNQPQHF. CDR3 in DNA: TGTGCCAGCAGCTCCGGACAGAGCAATCAGCCCCAGCATTTT. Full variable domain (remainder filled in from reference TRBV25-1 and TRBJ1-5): EADIYQTPRYLVIGTGKKITLECSQTMGHDKMYWYQQDPGMELHLIHYSYGVNSTEKGDLSSESTVSRIRTEHFPLTLESARPSHTSQYLCASSSGQSNQPQHFGDGTRLSIL.

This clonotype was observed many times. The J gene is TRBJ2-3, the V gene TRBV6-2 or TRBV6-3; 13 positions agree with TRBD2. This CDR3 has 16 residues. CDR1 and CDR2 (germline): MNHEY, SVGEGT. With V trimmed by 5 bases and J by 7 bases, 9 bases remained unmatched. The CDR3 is CASSPWTSGSGNTQYF. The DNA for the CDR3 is TGTGCCAGCAGTCCATGGACTAGCGGGAGTGGGAATACGCAGTATTTT.

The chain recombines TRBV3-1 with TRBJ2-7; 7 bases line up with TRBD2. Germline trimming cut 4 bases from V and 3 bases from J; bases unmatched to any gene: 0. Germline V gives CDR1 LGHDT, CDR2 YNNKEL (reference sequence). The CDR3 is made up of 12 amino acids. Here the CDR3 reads CASSRDYYEQYF. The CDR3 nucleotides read TGTGCCAGCAGCCGGGACTACTACGAGCAGTACTTC.

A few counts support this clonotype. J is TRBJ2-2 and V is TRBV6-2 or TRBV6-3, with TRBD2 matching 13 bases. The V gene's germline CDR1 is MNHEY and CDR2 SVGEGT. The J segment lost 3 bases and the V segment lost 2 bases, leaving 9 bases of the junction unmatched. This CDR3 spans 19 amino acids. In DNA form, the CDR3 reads TGTGCCAGCAGTTACCCCGGACTAGCGGGAGAGAGGGACACCGGGGAGCTGTTTTTT. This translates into CASSYPGLAGERDTGELFF.

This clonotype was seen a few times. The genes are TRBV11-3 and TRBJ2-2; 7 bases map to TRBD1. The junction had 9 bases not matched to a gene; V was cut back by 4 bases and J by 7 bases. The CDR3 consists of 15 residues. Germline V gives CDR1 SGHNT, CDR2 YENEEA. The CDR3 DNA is TGTGCCAGCAGCTATCTACAGGGGATCTTCGGGGAGCTGTTTTTT. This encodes CASSYLQGIFGELFF.

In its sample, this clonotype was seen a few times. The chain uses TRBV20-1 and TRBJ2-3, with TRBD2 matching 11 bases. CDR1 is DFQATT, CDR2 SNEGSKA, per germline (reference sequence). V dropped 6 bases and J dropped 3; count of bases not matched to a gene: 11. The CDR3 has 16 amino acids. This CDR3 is CSAHSATSGDTDTQYF. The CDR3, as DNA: TGCAGTGCCCACAGTGCGACTAGCGGGGATACAGATACGCAGTATTTT.

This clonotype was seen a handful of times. CDR3 in amino acids: CAKTSGEIEFTDTQYF. The CDR3 coding sequence is TGTGCCAAGACTAGCGGGGAGATAGAGTTCACAGATACGCAGTATTTT. The gene calls are TRBV2 and TRBJ2-3, with 11 bases matching TRBD2. Germline lookup yields CDR1 SNHLY and CDR2 FYNNEI. This CDR3 is built from 16 residues. V lost 10 bases and J lost 2; bases outside the gene matches: 11. Using reference TRBV2 and TRBJ2-3 for the parts outside the CDR3, the full variable domain is EPEVTQTPSHQVTQMGQEVILRCVPISNHLYFYWYRQILGQKVEFLVSFYNNEISEKSEIFDDQFSVERPDGSNFTLKIRSTKLEDSAMYFCAKTSGEIEFTDTQYFGPGTRLTVL.

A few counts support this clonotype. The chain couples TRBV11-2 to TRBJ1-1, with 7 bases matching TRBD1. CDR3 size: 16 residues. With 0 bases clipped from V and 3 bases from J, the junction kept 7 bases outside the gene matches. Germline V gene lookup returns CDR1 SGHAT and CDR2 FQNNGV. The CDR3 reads CASSLDPGRGDTEAFF. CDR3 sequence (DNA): TGTGCCAGCAGCTTAGATCCGGGCAGGGGGGACACTGAAGCTTTCTTT.

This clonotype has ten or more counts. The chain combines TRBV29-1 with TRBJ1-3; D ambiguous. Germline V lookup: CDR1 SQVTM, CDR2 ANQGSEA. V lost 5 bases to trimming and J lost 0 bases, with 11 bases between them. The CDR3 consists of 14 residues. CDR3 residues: CSVSTGSSGNTIYF. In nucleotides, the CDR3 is TGCAGCGTTTCTACCGGGAGCTCTGGAAACACCATATATTTT.

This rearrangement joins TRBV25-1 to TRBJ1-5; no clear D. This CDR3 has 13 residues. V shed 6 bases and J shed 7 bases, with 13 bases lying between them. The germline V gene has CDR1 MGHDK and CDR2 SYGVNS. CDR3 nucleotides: TGTGCCAGCAGAGTTCGCAGATCCCAGCCCCAGCATTTT. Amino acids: CASRVRRSQPQHF.

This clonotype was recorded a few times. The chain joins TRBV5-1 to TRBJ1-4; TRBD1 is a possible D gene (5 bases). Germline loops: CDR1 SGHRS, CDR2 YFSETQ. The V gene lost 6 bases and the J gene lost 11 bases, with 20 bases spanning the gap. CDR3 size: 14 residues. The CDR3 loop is CASTSQPGGRKLFF. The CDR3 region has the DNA TGCGCCAGCACCTCCCAACCGGGGGGTCGGAAACTGTTTTTT.

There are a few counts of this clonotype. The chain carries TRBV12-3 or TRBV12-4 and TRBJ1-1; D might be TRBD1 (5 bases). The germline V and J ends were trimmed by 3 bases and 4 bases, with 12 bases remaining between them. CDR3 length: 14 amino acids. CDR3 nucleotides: TGTGCCAGCAGTTTCGTTTCAGGGACCACTGAAGCTTTCTTT. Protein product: CASSFVSGTTEAFF.

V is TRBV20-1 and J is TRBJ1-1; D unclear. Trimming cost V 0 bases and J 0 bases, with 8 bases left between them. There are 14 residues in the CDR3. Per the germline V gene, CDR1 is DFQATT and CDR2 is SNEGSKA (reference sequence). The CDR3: CSAREIHLNTEAFF. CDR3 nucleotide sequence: TGCAGTGCTAGAGAAATCCATTTGAACACTGAAGCTTTCTTT.

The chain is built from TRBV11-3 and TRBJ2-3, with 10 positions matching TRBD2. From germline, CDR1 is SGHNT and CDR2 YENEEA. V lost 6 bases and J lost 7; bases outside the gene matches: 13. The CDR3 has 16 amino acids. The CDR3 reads CASSPSGGPGENTQYF. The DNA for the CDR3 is TGTGCCAGCAGTCCTAGCGGGGGCCCAGGGGAAAATACGCAGTATTTT.

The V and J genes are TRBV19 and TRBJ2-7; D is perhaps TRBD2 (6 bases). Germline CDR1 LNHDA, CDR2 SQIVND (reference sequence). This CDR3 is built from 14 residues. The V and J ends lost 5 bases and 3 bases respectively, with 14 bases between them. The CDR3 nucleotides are TGTGCCAGTAGTTACCGGGACTCGCTCTACGAGCAGTACTTC. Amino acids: CASSYRDSLYEQYF. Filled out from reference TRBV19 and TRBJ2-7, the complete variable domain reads DGGITQSPKYLFRKEGQNVTLSCEQNLNHDAMYWYRQDPGQGLRLIYYSQIVNDFQKGDIAEGYSVSREKKESFPLTVTSAQKNPTAFYLCASSYRDSLYEQYFGPGTRLTVT.

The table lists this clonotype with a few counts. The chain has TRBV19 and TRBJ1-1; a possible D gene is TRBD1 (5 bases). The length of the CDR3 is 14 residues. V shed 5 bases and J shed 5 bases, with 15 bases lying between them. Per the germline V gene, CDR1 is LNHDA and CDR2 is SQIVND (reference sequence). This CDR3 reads CASSEGRTRTEAFF. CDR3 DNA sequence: TGTGCCAGTAGTGAGGGGAGAACTAGGACTGAAGCTTTCTTT.

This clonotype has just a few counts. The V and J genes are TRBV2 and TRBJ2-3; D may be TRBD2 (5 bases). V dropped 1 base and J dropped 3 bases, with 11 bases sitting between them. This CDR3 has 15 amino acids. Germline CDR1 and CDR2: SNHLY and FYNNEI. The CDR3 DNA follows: TGTGCCAGCAGTGAAGAACTAGTTCGTACAGATACGCAGTATTTT. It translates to CASSEELVRTDTQYF.

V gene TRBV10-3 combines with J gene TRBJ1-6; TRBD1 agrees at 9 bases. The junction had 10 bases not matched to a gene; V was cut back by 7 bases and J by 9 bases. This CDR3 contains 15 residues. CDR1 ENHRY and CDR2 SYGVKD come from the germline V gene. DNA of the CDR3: TGTGCCATCAAGGGGGCGGACAGGGGCGGTTCACCCCTCCACTTT. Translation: CAIKGADRGGSPLHF.

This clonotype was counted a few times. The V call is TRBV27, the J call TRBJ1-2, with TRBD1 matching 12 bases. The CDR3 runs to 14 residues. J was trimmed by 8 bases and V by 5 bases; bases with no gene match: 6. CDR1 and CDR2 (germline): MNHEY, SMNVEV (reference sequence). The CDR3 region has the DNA TGTGCCAGCAGTATGGGACAGGGGGCTAGAGGCTACACCTTC. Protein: CASSMGQGARGYTF.

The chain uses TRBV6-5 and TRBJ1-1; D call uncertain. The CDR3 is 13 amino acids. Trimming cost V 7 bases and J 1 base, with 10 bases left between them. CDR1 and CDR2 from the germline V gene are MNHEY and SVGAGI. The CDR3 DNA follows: TGTGCCAGCAAAGTGGGCCGGAACACTGAAGCTTTCTTT. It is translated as CASKVGRNTEAFF.

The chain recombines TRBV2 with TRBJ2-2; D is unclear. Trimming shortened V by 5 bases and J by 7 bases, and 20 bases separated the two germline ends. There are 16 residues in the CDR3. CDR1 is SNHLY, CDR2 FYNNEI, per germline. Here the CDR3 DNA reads TGTGCCAGCAGTTTAGCCCAGCTCGGGTTGCGCGGGGAGCTGTTTTTT. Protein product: CASSLAQLGLRGELFF.

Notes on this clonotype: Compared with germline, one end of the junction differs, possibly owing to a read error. Here the CDR3 reads CASSASGTSNEPYF. The CDR3 DNA follows: TGTGCCAGCAGCGCCTCCGGGACTAGCAACGAGCCGTACTTC. This chain joins TRBV9 and TRBJ2-7, with 9 bases lining up with TRBD2. The CDR3 consists of 14 residues. CDR1 and CDR2 (germline): SGDLS, YYNGEE.

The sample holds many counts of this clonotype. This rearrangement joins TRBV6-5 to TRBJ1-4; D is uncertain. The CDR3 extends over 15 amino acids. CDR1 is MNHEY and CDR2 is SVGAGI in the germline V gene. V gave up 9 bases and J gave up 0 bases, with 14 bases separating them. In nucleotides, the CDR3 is TGTGCCAGTGCGGGCCTAGAAGCAACTAATGAAAAACTGTTTTTT. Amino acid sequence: CASAGLEATNEKLFF.

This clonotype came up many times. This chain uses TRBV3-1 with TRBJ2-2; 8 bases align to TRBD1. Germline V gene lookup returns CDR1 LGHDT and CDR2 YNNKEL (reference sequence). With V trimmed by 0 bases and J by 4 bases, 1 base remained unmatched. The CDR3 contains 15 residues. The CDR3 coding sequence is TGTGCCAGCAGCCAAGATACAGGGGGCACCGGGGAGCTGTTTTTT. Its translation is CASSQDTGGTGELFF.

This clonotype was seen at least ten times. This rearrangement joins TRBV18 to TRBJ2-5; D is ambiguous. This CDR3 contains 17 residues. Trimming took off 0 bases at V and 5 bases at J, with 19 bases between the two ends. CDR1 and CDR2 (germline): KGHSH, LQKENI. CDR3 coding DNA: TGTGCCAGCTCACCACCTGACAATCGGTTGAGGCGGGAGACCCAGTACTTC. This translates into CASSPPDNRLRRETQYF.

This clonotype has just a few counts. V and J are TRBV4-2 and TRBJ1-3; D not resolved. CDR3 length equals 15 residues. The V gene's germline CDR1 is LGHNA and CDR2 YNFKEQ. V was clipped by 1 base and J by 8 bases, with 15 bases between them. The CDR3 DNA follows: TGTGCCAGCAGCCAAGCACCTGAAGGCGGCCACACCATATATTTT. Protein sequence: CASSQAPEGGHTIYF.

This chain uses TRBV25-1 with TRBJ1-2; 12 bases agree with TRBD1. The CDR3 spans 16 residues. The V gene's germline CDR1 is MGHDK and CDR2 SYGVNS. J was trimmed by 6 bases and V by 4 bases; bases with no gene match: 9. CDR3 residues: CASSASGTGGVNGYTF. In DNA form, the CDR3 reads TGTGCCAGCAGTGCGTCCGGGACAGGGGGCGTAAATGGCTACACCTTC.

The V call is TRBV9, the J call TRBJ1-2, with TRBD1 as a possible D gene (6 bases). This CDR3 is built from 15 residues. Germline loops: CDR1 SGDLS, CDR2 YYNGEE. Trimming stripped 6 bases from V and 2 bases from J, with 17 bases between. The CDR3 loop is CASKGGAGWNYGYTF. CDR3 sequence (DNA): TGTGCCAGCAAGGGGGGGGCAGGCTGGAACTATGGCTACACCTTC.